The present entry profiles one T cell receptor (beta chain) with its context. Its antigen is not known. The V and J ends lost 0 bases and 8 bases respectively, with 17 bases between them. The germline V gene encodes CDR1 SGHRS and CDR2 YFSETQ. This CDR3 is built from 15 residues. This sample was taken from a study of shared clonotypes between healthy human individuals. Study conclusions and caveats: Shared across a few donors were 4% to 6% of the naive CD4 clonotypes.

Assay: immunoSEQ multiplex PCR; the TCRdb copy retains only in-frame clones and omits some. Of about 2.3 million clones in the sample, more than 85% are singletons; the top ten hold approximately 0.4%. This chain connects TRBV5-1 to TRBJ1-2; the D is unclear. This TCR came from a man aged 18 to 35 in good health. Some clones in this sample may be carry-over from other donors' samples. Sequencing used naive CD4+ T cells from PBMCs. Described subset: CD45RA+ positively selected. As DNA, the CDR3 is TGCGCCAGCAGCTTGGTGGGCCAGGTCGGTCCCGGCTACACCTTC. Protein product: CASSLVGQVGPGYTF.